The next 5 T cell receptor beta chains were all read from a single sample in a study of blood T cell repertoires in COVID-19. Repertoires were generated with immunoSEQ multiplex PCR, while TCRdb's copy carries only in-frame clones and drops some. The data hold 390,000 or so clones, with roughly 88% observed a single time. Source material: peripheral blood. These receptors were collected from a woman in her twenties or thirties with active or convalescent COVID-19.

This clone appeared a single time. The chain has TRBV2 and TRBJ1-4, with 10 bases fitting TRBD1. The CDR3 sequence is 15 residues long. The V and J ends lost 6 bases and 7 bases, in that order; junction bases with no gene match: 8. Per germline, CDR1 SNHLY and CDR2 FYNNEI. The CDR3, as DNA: TGTGCCAGCAGGACTGAGACAGGGGGCTTTGAAAAACTGTTTTTT. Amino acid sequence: CASRTETGGFEKLFF.

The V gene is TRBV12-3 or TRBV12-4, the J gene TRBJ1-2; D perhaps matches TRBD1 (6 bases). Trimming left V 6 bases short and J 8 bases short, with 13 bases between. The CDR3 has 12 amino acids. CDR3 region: CASSLRGRGYTF. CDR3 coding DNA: TGTGCCAGCAGCCTCAGGGGACGAGGCTACACCTTC.

CDR3 region: CASSQRENQPQHF. Written as DNA, the CDR3 is TGTGCCAGCAGTCAAAGGGAGAATCAGCCCCAGCATTTT. This chain uses TRBV6-5 with TRBJ1-5; D gene ambiguous. There are 13 residues in the CDR3. Trimming took 5 bases from V and 4 from J, leaving 9 bases between them. CDR1 is MNHEY, CDR2 SVGAGI, per germline.

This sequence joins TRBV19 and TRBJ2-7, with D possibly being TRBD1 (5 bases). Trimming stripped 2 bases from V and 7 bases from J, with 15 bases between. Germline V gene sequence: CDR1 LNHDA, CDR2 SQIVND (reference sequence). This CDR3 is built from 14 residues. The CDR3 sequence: CASSILLQGAEQYF. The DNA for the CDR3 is TGTGCCAGTAGTATATTACTCCAGGGCGCGGAGCAGTACTTC.

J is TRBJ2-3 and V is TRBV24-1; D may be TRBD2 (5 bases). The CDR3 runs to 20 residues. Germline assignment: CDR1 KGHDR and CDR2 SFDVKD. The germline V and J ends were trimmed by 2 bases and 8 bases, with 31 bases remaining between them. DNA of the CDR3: TGTGCCACCAGTGATTCAAAAACTGAACTCGACTATCTCGGGTACAGTACGCAGTATTTT. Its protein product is CATSDSKTELDYLGYSTQYF.